The sequence of this T cell receptor beta chain was determined in a study of blood T cell repertoires in COVID-19. Background on the study: Sites across the United States, Italy and Spain contributed samples from acute and convalescent COVID-19. In each case, the material was cDNA or gDNA derived from T cells, B-cell-depleted T cells, or PBMCs.

V was shortened by 2 bases and J by 3 bases, with 14 bases between the two germline ends. The CDR3 loop spans 15 amino acids. Germline V lookup: CDR1 SGHNT, CDR2 YYREEE (reference sequence). Per the original data handling: Estimated nucleated cell counts came from reference gene primer amplification. This table comes from immunoSEQ multiplex PCR, and its TCRdb copy is limited to in-frame clones, with some not included. Clone size and V and J calls were adopted from that table, with D and trimming inferred from the DNA. The sample holds tens of thousands of clones; about 84% are singletons and the top ten take around 12%.

The TCR sequence derives from a human donor in a cohort sampled during active COVID-19. The sample comprised peripheral blood. J is TRBJ1-2 and V is TRBV5-4, with D perhaps TRBD1 (5 bases). The CDR3 reads CASSLGVGGDYGYTF. The CDR3 DNA reads as TGTGCCAGCAGCTTAGGCGTGGGGGGGGACTATGGCTACACCTTC.